This T cell receptor (beta chain) was observed in a study of Ad26.COV2.S vaccination and SARS-CoV-2 variants. The CDR3 has 15 residues. CDR1 and CDR2 (germline): SGHKS, YYEKEE (reference sequence). V lost 6 bases to trimming and J lost 3 bases, with 19 bases between them. Profiled with immunoSEQ multiplex PCR; TCRdb holds only in-frame clones, not every one. The sample holds 440,000 or so clones, about 88% seen once. Treatment in this sample: around 19 received Ad26.COV2.S at low or high dose, single or two shots; a few received placebo; per-sample allocation not given. Sampling was done on day 63 after the first vaccine or placebo injection.

The sequence derives from a person aged 18-65 years who received the Ad26.COV2.S COVID-19 vaccine or a placebo. The gene calls are TRBV5-5 and TRBJ2-7; perhaps TRBD1 as D (6 bases). This material consisted of peripheral blood, taken in a trial of Ad26.COV2.S vaccine versus placebo. The CDR3 here is CASTVGEDSRYEQYF. The CDR3 nucleotides read TGTGCCAGCACCGTGGGTGAGGACAGCCGCTACGAGCAGTACTTC.